This T cell receptor beta chain came from a study of blood T cell repertoires in COVID-19. Losses at the gene ends were 5 bases for V and 6 bases for J; bases not matched to a gene: 7. CDR1 and CDR2 (germline): LNHDA, SQIVND (reference sequence). CDR3 length: 13 residues. Original processing methods: Estimation of nucleated cell counts relied on the amplification of reference gene primers. Repertoires were generated with immunoSEQ multiplex PCR, while TCRdb's copy carries only in-frame clones and drops some. V and J calls and clone size are as listed in that table; D and trimming were resolved from the DNA. The repertoire includes around 150,000 clones, roughly 88% of them detected once, and roughly 5% sits in the top ten. In its sample, this clone was seen once. Clinical histories supplied by participants themselves formed the basis of cohort assignment.

The source material was PBMCs or T cells enriched from blood (not recorded which). The chain employs TRBV19 and TRBJ2-7, with 7 bases that match TRBD2. The source is a man in his sixties or seventies who had been exposed to COVID-19. The CDR3 spells CASSAQGGVEQYF. The DNA of the CDR3 is TGTGCCAGTAGTGCGCAGGGAGGGGTCGAGCAGTACTTC. The whole variable domain, filled in from reference TRBV19 and TRBJ2-7, reads DGGITQSPKYLFRKEGQNVTLSCEQNLNHDAMYWYRQDPGQGLRLIYYSQIVNDFQKGDIAEGYSVSREKKESFPLTVTSAQKNPTAFYLCASSAQGGVEQYFGPGTRLTVT.